The rows below give T cell receptor beta chains drawn from one sample of a study of blood T cell repertoires in COVID-19. The method was immunoSEQ multiplex PCR; TCRdb's version includes in-frame clones alone and lacks a portion of them. The profile shows approximately 450,000 clones, 85% to 90% of them singletons. The sequenced sample consisted of PBMCs or T cells enriched from blood (not recorded which). The receptor set was obtained from a man aged 25-40 years who had recovered from COVID-19. Both conserved end residues are part of each CDR3. D genes are given only for firm matches. Not all rows give a size; the values are once, few, many and, for expanded clones, a class.

CDR3 DNA,CDR3 protein,D gene,clone size,V gene,J gene
TGTGCCAGCAGCCAAGATGGACTAGCGGACTACAATGAGCAGTTCTTC,CASSQDGLADYNEQFF,TRBD2,NA,TRBV4-2,TRBJ2-1
TGCGCCAGCAGCCAAGGGGACAGGGAACTCCGAACCCAGTACTTC,CASSQGDRELRTQYF,TRBD1,NA,TRBV4-1,TRBJ2-5
TGTGCCAGTAGTAAGAGTGAGCGTAGCAATCAGCCCCAGCATTTT,CASSKSERSNQPQHF,NA,NA,TRBV19,TRBJ1-5
TGTGCCACCAGCAGCGACAGGGGGCTGTACAATGAGCAGTTCTTC,CATSSDRGLYNEQFF,TRBD1,NA,TRBV15,TRBJ2-1
TGTGCCAGCAGTTCTAGGACAGGGAACACTGAAGCTTTCTTT,CASSSRTGNTEAFF,TRBD1,NA,TRBV27,TRBJ1-1
TGTGCCAGCAGTACTCATAGCGGGAGCCAAGAGACCCAGTACTTC,CASSTHSGSQETQYF,TRBD2,NA,TRBV6-5,TRBJ2-5
TGTGCCAGCAATTGGGCTTCGAACACCGGGGAGCTGTTTTTT,CASNWASNTGELFF,NA,NA,TRBV7-9,TRBJ2-2
TGTGCCAGCAGCATCCGACAGATGAACACTGAAGCTTTCTTT,CASSIRQMNTEAFF,NA,NA,TRBV13,TRBJ1-1
TGTGCCAGCAGCTTAGGAACGGGAAATTCACCCCTCCACTTT,CASSLGTGNSPLHF,NA,once,TRBV7-9,TRBJ1-6
TGCGCCAGCAGCCAGGTTGACACTCTCTACGAGCAGTACTTC,CASSQVDTLYEQYF,NA,NA,TRBV4-1,TRBJ2-7
TGTGCCAGCAATCCGACAGGGATAAATTCACCCCTCCACTTT,CASNPTGINSPLHF,TRBD1,NA,TRBV28,TRBJ1-6
TGTGCCAGCAGCTTACCTAGTCCTTTTAATGAGCAGTTCTTC,CASSLPSPFNEQFF,NA,NA,TRBV11-2,TRBJ2-1
TGCGCCAGCACCCGAAACCCGACAGCTAACTATGGCTACACCTTC,CASTRNPTANYGYTF,NA,NA,TRBV5-1,TRBJ1-2
TGTGCCAGCAGTCCCACTAGCGCTGGGTACAATGAGCAGTTCTTC,CASSPTSAGYNEQFF,TRBD2,NA,TRBV2,TRBJ2-1
TGCGCCAGCAGCCAGGGGGACGGCAATCAGCCCCAGCATTTT,CASSQGDGNQPQHF,TRBD1,NA,TRBV5-1,TRBJ1-5
TGTGCCAGCAGTTTAGAGACATTGGGTACGCAGTATTTT,CASSLETLGTQYF,NA,once,TRBV12-3/TRBV12-4,TRBJ2-3
TGTGCCAGCAGCGTAGCTCTGGGGGCCTACTATGGCTACACCTTC,CASSVALGAYYGYTF,NA,NA,TRBV9,TRBJ1-2
TGTGCCAGCAGCGAGAACCCATGGGGGGTCTCGGACACAGATACGCAGTATTTT,CASSENPWGVSDTDTQYF,NA,NA,TRBV9,TRBJ2-3
TGTGCCAGCAGTGGGGGTAGCGGTTACTCCTACAATGAGCAGTTCTTC,CASSGGSGYSYNEQFF,NA,NA,TRBV28,TRBJ2-1
TGTGCCAGCAGGGAAACGGGGTTAACGAACACCGGGGAGCTGTTTTTT,CASRETGLTNTGELFF,NA,NA,TRBV25-1,TRBJ2-2
TGCGCCAGCAGCTTGGCTAAGCTTAGCGGGACGTACGAGCAGTACTTC,CASSLAKLSGTYEQYF,TRBD2,NA,TRBV5-1,TRBJ2-7
TGTGCCATCAGCCGGGGACAGGGGGTGGACGAGCAGTACTTC,CAISRGQGVDEQYF,TRBD1,NA,TRBV10-3,TRBJ2-7
TGTGCCAGCACCGAACAGGGAAGGACTAATGAAAAACTGTTTTTT,CASTEQGRTNEKLFF,NA,few,TRBV2,TRBJ1-4
TGCGCCAGCAGCTCTTTATTCGTGGAGCAGTTCTTC,CASSSLFVEQFF,NA,once,TRBV5-1,TRBJ2-1
TGTGCCAGCAGCTTATTGGAGGGGATGGACACTGAAGCTTTCTTT,CASSLLEGMDTEAFF,NA,NA,TRBV11-2,TRBJ1-1
TGTGCCAGCAGCCGGGGATTGTATAGCAATCAGCCCCAGCATTTT,CASSRGLYSNQPQHF,NA,NA,TRBV5-6,TRBJ1-5
TGTGCCAGCAGCCAAGACGCGCGGGAGGGCAATGAGCAGTTCTTC,CASSQDAREGNEQFF,TRBD2,NA,TRBV14,TRBJ2-1
TGTGCCAGCAGTGAAGATGGGGGGTCAAACTATGGCTACACCTTC,CASSEDGGSNYGYTF,NA,few,TRBV6-1,TRBJ1-2
TGCGCCAGCAGCCAAGGCCGGGCGGCGGGGAGCTCCTACAATGAGCAGTTCTTC,CASSQGRAAGSSYNEQFF,NA,NA,TRBV4-1,TRBJ2-1
TGTGCCAGCTCACCGGGGGATACAGGGAAGAATGAGCAGTTCTTC,CASSPGDTGKNEQFF,NA,NA,TRBV18,TRBJ2-1
TGTGCCAGCAGTGTCCCGGGACAGGGCGAGCAGTACTTC,CASSVPGQGEQYF,TRBD1,NA,TRBV6-6,TRBJ2-7
TGTGCCAGCAGCGGGACTAGCTCTTATGACAATGAGCAGTTCTTC,CASSGTSSYDNEQFF,TRBD2,NA,TRBV6-5,TRBJ2-1
TGCGCCAGCAGCCATGGACTAGCGAGATTGGTCTACGAGCAGTACTTC,CASSHGLARLVYEQYF,TRBD2,NA,TRBV4-1,TRBJ2-7
TGTGCCAGCAGCTTTGGACTTGGAATAGACGAGCAGTACTTC,CASSFGLGIDEQYF,NA,NA,TRBV11-2,TRBJ2-7
TGTGCCAGCAGTTTATTCGGCAGGGGGGAGATCGAGCAGTACTTC,CASSLFGRGEIEQYF,NA,NA,TRBV28,TRBJ2-7
TGTGCCAGCAGTGAGCAGGGACTAGCGGGAGAGAGGACGCAGTATTTT,CASSEQGLAGERTQYF,TRBD2,NA,TRBV6-4,TRBJ2-3
TGCGCCAGCAGCTTTCTGTCGGGCTCTGGGGCCAACGTCCTGACTTTC,CASSFLSGSGANVLTF,NA,NA,TRBV5-1,TRBJ2-6
TGTGCCAGCAGCCCCCGTATAGCGGGAACTTCGGACTACGAGCAGTACTTC,CASSPRIAGTSDYEQYF,TRBD2,NA,TRBV11-3,TRBJ2-7
TGTGCCTGGAGTCCGGCAGGGCTGAACACTGAAGCTTTCTTT,CAWSPAGLNTEAFF,NA,once,TRBV30,TRBJ1-1
TGTGCCAGCAGTTTTCCCTCCCGGGACAGCCCTTATAGCAATCAGCCCCAGCATTTT,CASSFPSRDSPYSNQPQHF,TRBD1,NA,TRBV28,TRBJ1-5
TGTGCCAGCAGCTCCGGGACAGGGGGCATCAGCAATCAGCCCCAGCATTTT,CASSSGTGGISNQPQHF,TRBD1,NA,TRBV7-9,TRBJ1-5
TGTGCCAGCTCACCGAGTTACACTGAAGCTTTCTTT,CASSPSYTEAFF,NA,NA,TRBV18,TRBJ1-1
TGCAGCGTGGGGGACAGGGGAAATGGCTACACCTTC,CSVGDRGNGYTF,TRBD1,NA,TRBV29-1,TRBJ1-2
TGTGCCAGCTCACCCAGGGGGCAGTCCATATCTAACACCATATATTTT,CASSPRGQSISNTIYF,TRBD1,NA,TRBV18,TRBJ1-3
TGTGCCAGCAGCCGTTTTGGGATACTGTCGGGACAGGGGATCTCGAACACCATATATTTT,CASSRFGILSGQGISNTIYF,TRBD1,NA,TRBV27,TRBJ1-3
TGTGCCTGGAGTGTACAGGGGGACAGTGGCTACACCTTC,CAWSVQGDSGYTF,TRBD1,NA,TRBV30,TRBJ1-2
TGTGCCAGCAGCGGGCGGTTGATGGGAGCGGGGTCCTCAGAGCAGTACTTC,CASSGRLMGAGSSEQYF,TRBD2,NA,TRBV9,TRBJ2-7
TGTGCCAGCAGTGAAAAATGGGGACTCAATCAGCCCCAGCATTTT,CASSEKWGLNQPQHF,NA,NA,TRBV6-1,TRBJ1-5
TGTGCCAGCAGCTCTCCTAACTCCGGGAAGTATAATGGCTACACCTTC,CASSSPNSGKYNGYTF,NA,NA,TRBV5-6,TRBJ1-2
TGTGCCAGCAGCATAAAACAGGTTTATGGAGAGACCCAGTACTTC,CASSIKQVYGETQYF,NA,NA,TRBV2,TRBJ2-5
TGTGCCAGTAGTATCCTAGGCGGAGCCTCTGGCTACACCTTC,CASSILGGASGYTF,NA,NA,TRBV19,TRBJ1-2
TGTGCCAGCAGCTTAGGGCAGCGGTGGTACTTC,CASSLGQRWYF,NA,NA,TRBV7-9,TRBJ2-7
TGTGCCAGCAGCCCCGGGTTCCAAGAGACCCAGTACTTC,CASSPGFQETQYF,NA,NA,TRBV5-4,TRBJ2-5
TGCAGCGTTGATGCGGGACTAGCGGGAGTGGGGGAGCAGTTCTTC,CSVDAGLAGVGEQFF,TRBD2,NA,TRBV29-1,TRBJ2-1
TGTGCCAGCAGCGTGTCAGGGGGGACTGAAGCTTTCTTT,CASSVSGGTEAFF,TRBD1,NA,TRBV9,TRBJ1-1
TGTGCCAGCAGTGAATATAAATTGCGGCTAGCCGGAGAGACCCAGTACTTC,CASSEYKLRLAGETQYF,NA,NA,TRBV25-1,TRBJ2-5
TGTGCCAGCTCACCGGGGACAGAAGAGACCCAGTACTTC,CASSPGTEETQYF,TRBD1,NA,TRBV18,TRBJ2-5
TGTGCCAGCAGCCCTCGGACAGGGACTGGAAACACCATATATTTT,CASSPRTGTGNTIYF,TRBD1,NA,TRBV9,TRBJ1-3